A single T cell receptor beta chain is shown here with its context. Its antigen is unknown. No base quality values were provided; no much bigger clone lies one nucleotide off. The sample is drawn from a study of T-cell memory formation after mild COVID-19 (dated by TCRdb to the early 2020s). Turning to the overall study: TCR sequence clusters from the two donors were largely donor specific. Longitudinal TCRalpha and TCRbeta repertoire sequencing tracked T-cell clones expanding and contracting after mild COVID-19 in a couple of donors. The cohort was made up of two young adult volunteers, one female and one male, who were previously healthy. Findings and caveats that apply to the study as a whole: Balanced CD4/CD8 phenotypes were observed for clones contracting from day 15 to 85, whereas a bias towards CD4+ was observed for a second wave of clones expanding from day 15 to 37. Only a couple of mild cases were covered in the study, and larger cohorts including severe cases with pre-infection samples were considered necessary. SARS-CoV-2 specificity was not confirmed for the second-wave clones peaking on day 37. Contracting CD4+ clones appeared mostly in the CM and EM memory subsets, whereas CD8+ clones were enriched in EMRA. Some responding clones were found in pre-infection memory, which suggests that pre-existing cross-reactive memory T cells took part in the SARS-CoV-2 response.

The junction carries 13 bases between V and J, which are trimmed by 1 base and 4 bases respectively. The CDR3 goes from the cysteine to the phenylalanine over 15 residues. Of the read, only the CDR3 DNA is kept; its 45 bases are in frame from base 1. For CDR1 and CDR2, the germline V gene lists LGHNA and YSLEER. Sequencer: Illumina NovaSeq 6000. TCRalpha and TCRbeta cDNA libraries were built by 5'RACE with constant-segment primers, adding sample barcodes and unique molecular identifiers. RNA was extracted from every sample with Trizol reagent. Library amplification was performed in two PCR steps, and a second sample barcode and Illumina TruSeq adapters were introduced in the second step. Sequencing of libraries was performed on an Illumina NovaSeq with 2 x 150 bp paired-end reads. The study's processing was this. With migec v1.2.7, reads were demultiplexed and then collapsed into UMI-guided consensus sequences. Using mixcr v2.1.11, the UMI consensuses were aligned to TRA and TRB V and J templates and assembled into clonotypes. A clonotype was counted as expanded or contracted only if both edgeR and NoisET called the change significant, with noise models trained on biological replicates. For edgeR calls, a false discovery rate-adjusted p below 0.01 and a log2 fold-change threshold of 1 were applied. As an exploratory analysis of dynamics, max-normalized trajectories of the 1000 most abundant clonotypes were examined by PCA with hierarchical clustering. Each responding clone was given a CD4 or CD8 phenotype based on the CD4+ and CD8+ repertoires, which had been sequenced separately. TCRdb reanalyzed the raw reads on its own, using fastp at Q25 for trimming and MiXCR for clone calling, and kept in-frame beta chains. Records with the same CDR3 protein are collapsed into one entry carrying the most frequent genes and DNA. TCRdb's processing, not the authors' own work, is the source of the V and J calls. The sample table lists nearly 350,000 distinct CDR3 sequences, approximately 12% of them with a count of one. The top ten clonotypes cover around a fifth of the sample.

Ficoll-Paque density gradient centrifugation was used to isolate PBMCs. Sequencing was carried out using PBMCs or a T cell subset sorted from them (not recorded which). In this chain, TRBV4-3 is recombined with TRBJ1-1; possibly the D gene is TRBD1, per 6 matching bases. The sequence was collected from a man aged 18 to 30 who had mild COVID-19 (a few samples of this study predate the infection). The sample titles of this study are shuffled in the database, so cell type and time point are left out; the donor was told from shared clones. CDR3 loop: CASSQVQGLATEAFF. The nucleotide sequence is given as TGCGCCAGCAGCCAAGTTCAGGGGCTGGCCACTGAAGCTTTCTTT.